This is a list of T cell receptor beta chains from one sample in a study of shared clonotypes between healthy human individuals. Data came from immunoSEQ multiplex PCR; TCRdb stores just in-frame clones and leaves some out. The table lists around 600,000 clones, roughly 97% of them singletons. What was sequenced was naive CD4+ T cells sorted from blood. All receptors derive from a woman under 40 in good health. Both conserved end residues are part of each CDR3. The D gene is left open where the match is weak. Some rows have no size entry. The others give once, few or many, or a class for an expanded clone.

d_gene	v_gene	j_gene	abundance	CDR3aa	CDR3nt
TRBD1	TRBV19	TRBJ1-1	NA	CASDRGQWNTEAFF	TGTGCCAGTGACAGGGGGCAGTGGAACACTGAAGCTTTCTTT
TRBD1	TRBV5-1	TRBJ1-2	NA	CASSWDREGYTF	TGCGCCAGCAGCTGGGACAGGGAAGGCTACACCTTC
NA	TRBV5-8	TRBJ1-1	NA	CASSPYSTSGEAFF	TGTGCCAGCAGCCCGTACTCGACCTCGGGTGAAGCTTTCTTT
NA	TRBV19	TRBJ2-7	NA	CANPTSCNEQYF	TGTGCCAACCCTACATCGTGCAACGAGCAGTACTTC
NA	TRBV7-7	TRBJ2-5	NA	CASSLGVGHGETQYF	TGTGCCAGCAGCTTAGGGGTCGGACACGGGGAGACCCAGTACTTC
NA	TRBV5-1	TRBJ2-7	NA	CASSPGKGYEQYF	TGCGCCAGCAGCCCAGGGAAGGGCTACGAGCAGTACTTC
NA	TRBV11-1	TRBJ2-1	NA	CASSGGYGDNEQFF	TGTGCCAGCAGCGGGGGGTATGGGGACAATGAGCAGTTCTTC
NA	TRBV6-1	TRBJ2-7	NA	CASIQHIATYEQYF	TGTGCCAGCATACAGCATATTGCCACCTACGAGCAGTACTTC
TRBD2	TRBV6-1	TRBJ2-3	NA	CASSGSAGANTQYF	TGTGCCAGCAGTGGGTCAGCGGGGGCGAATACGCAGTATTTT
NA	TRBV2	TRBJ2-7	NA	CASSPDRYEQYF	TGTGCCAGCAGCCCCGATCGCTACGAGCAGTACTTC
NA	TRBV23-1	TRBJ1-3	NA	CASSRTPSSGNTIYF	TGCGCCAGCAGTCGGACACCGAGCTCTGGAAACACCATATATTTT
NA	TRBV6-5	TRBJ2-1	NA	CASTNNPSSYNEQFF	TGTGCCAGCACTAATAATCCAAGCTCCTACAATGAGCAGTTCTTC
NA	TRBV6-5	TRBJ2-5	NA	CATRTAQETQYF	TGTGCCACGCGGACAGCGCAAGAGACCCAGTACTTC
NA	TRBV6-4	TRBJ2-7	NA	CASSGSGAEQYF	TGTGCCAGCAGTGGCAGCGGCGCCGAGCAGTACTTC
TRBD2	TRBV19	TRBJ2-1	NA	CASTDPRGSYNEQFF	TGTGCCAGTACCGATCCGCGGGGGTCCTACAATGAGCAGTTCTTC
NA	TRBV5-1	TRBJ1-1	few	CASRRQNTEAFF	TGCGCCAGCAGGCGGCAGAACACTGAAGCTTTCTTT
NA	TRBV29-1	TRBJ1-3	NA	CSAVGRGSSGNTIYF	TGCAGCGCTGTAGGGAGGGGGAGCTCTGGAAACACCATATATTTT
NA	TRBV27	TRBJ1-1	NA	CASSLTGVNTEAFF	TGTGCCAGCAGTTTAACAGGAGTCAACACTGAAGCTTTCTTT
TRBD1	TRBV5-4	TRBJ2-1	NA	CASSLGQGNEQFF	TGTGCCAGCAGCTTGGGACAGGGCAATGAGCAGTTCTTC
TRBD1	TRBV5-5	TRBJ1-2	NA	CASSKHRTGFSYGYTF	TGTGCCAGCAGCAAACACCGGACAGGGTTCTCCTATGGCTACACCTTC
TRBD1	TRBV19	TRBJ1-5	NA	CASTPRRQGNQPQHF	TGTGCCAGTACCCCTCGAAGACAGGGGAATCAGCCCCAGCATTTT
TRBD1	TRBV10-2	TRBJ1-3	NA	CASKRTGRLNGNTIYF	TGCGCCAGCAAAAGGACAGGGCGTCTGAATGGAAACACCATATATTTT
NA	TRBV28	TRBJ1-2	once	CASKLGEGTNPYYGYTF	TGTGCCAGCAAGCTTGGAGAGGGTACGAATCCTTACTATGGCTACACCTTC
NA	TRBV10-3	TRBJ1-2	NA	CAISEFQGSDYGYTF	TGTGCCATCAGTGAGTTCCAGGGGTCCGACTATGGCTACACCTTC
TRBD1	TRBV27	TRBJ2-7	NA	CASSFQGTDYYEQYF	TGTGCCAGCAGTTTTCAGGGGACAGATTACTACGAGCAGTACTTC
TRBD1	TRBV28	TRBJ1-5	NA	CASSLFDRASNQPQHF	TGTGCCAGCAGTTTATTCGACAGGGCTAGCAATCAGCCCCAGCATTTT
NA	TRBV5-1	TRBJ1-3	NA	CASSDAKSGNTIYF	TGCGCCAGCAGCGATGCCAAAAGTGGAAACACCATATATTTT
NA	TRBV5-1	TRBJ2-3	NA	CASSPRPSKGTDTQYF	TGCGCCAGCAGCCCTCGGCCGTCCAAGGGGACAGATACGCAGTATTTT
TRBD1	TRBV5-3	TRBJ2-7	NA	CARSLDSDRPPYEQYF	TGTGCCAGAAGCTTGGACTCGGACAGGCCCCCCTACGAGCAGTACTTC
TRBD2	TRBV28	TRBJ2-1	NA	CAAMGLAGGPSEQFF	TGTGCCGCGATGGGGCTAGCGGGAGGGCCGAGTGAGCAGTTCTTC
TRBD2	TRBV5-4	TRBJ2-3	NA	CASSKKTSGSTDTQYF	TGTGCCAGCAGCAAAAAGACTAGCGGGAGCACAGATACGCAGTATTTT
NA	TRBV4-2	TRBJ1-2	NA	CASSQDRGNYGYTF	TGTGCCAGCAGCCAAGATAGGGGGAACTATGGCTACACCTTC
NA	TRBV19	TRBJ2-5	NA	CASSIDRGETQYF	TGTGCCAGTAGTATAGATCGGGGAGAGACCCAGTACTTC
NA	TRBV6-5	TRBJ2-3	NA	CATKQRALSTDTQYF	TGTGCCACCAAGCAGAGGGCGCTTAGCACAGATACGCAGTATTTT
TRBD1	TRBV27	TRBJ1-5	NA	CASRPGQGTIRNQPQHF	TGTGCCAGCAGGCCGGGACAGGGAACGATACGCAATCAGCCCCAGCATTTT
TRBD1	TRBV28	TRBJ2-7	NA	CASSSGTATYEQYF	TGTGCCAGCAGCTCCGGGACAGCCACCTACGAGCAGTACTTC
NA	TRBV28	TRBJ1-1	NA	CASSFPPRAGAFF	TGTGCCAGCAGTTTCCCCCCCCGGGCTGGTGCTTTCTTT
TRBD1	TRBV6-1	TRBJ2-4	NA	CASTDRENIQYF	TGTGCCAGCACCGACAGGGAAAACATTCAGTACTTC
NA	TRBV4-1	TRBJ2-7	once	CASSLLGAGRFDEQYF	TGCGCCAGCAGCCTCCTAGGGGCAGGGAGGTTCGACGAGCAGTACTTC
TRBD1	TRBV7-3	TRBJ2-1	NA	CASSLGQGAWDEQFF	TGTGCCAGCAGCTTGGGGCAGGGGGCCTGGGATGAGCAGTTCTTC
NA	TRBV10-3	TRBJ2-7	once	CAISGTTPLEQYF	TGTGCCATCAGTGGGACTACACCTCTTGAGCAGTACTTC
NA	TRBV27	TRBJ2-2	NA	CASTPHTPTAGELFF	TGTGCCAGCACCCCTCATACCCCCACCGCCGGGGAGCTGTTTTTT
NA	TRBV6-1	TRBJ1-4	NA	CASSEWSAVHEKLFF	TGTGCCAGCAGTGAGTGGTCAGCTGTCCATGAAAAACTGTTTTTT
NA	TRBV5-1	TRBJ2-1	NA	CASSLGSSDNEQFF	TGCGCCAGCAGCTTGGGTAGTAGCGACAATGAGCAGTTCTTC
NA	TRBV19	TRBJ1-3	NA	CASKQGVGNTIYF	TGTGCCAGCAAACAAGGGGTAGGAAACACCATATATTTT
NA	TRBV27	TRBJ1-2	NA	CASNPIGRGTYGYTF	TGTGCCAGTAATCCTATAGGACGGGGAACGTATGGCTACACCTTC
TRBD2	TRBV5-1	TRBJ2-3	once	CASSRRDYRRDTQYF	TGCGCCAGCAGCAGAAGGGACTACCGCCGAGATACGCAGTATTTT
NA	TRBV7-8	TRBJ2-3	NA	CASSLEGTSSTDTQYF	TGTGCCAGCAGCTTAGAAGGGACCTCAAGCACAGATACGCAGTATTTT
NA	TRBV6-6	TRBJ2-2	NA	CASSYRGSRNGELFF	TGTGCCAGCAGTTACAGAGGGAGCCGCAACGGGGAGCTGTTTTTT
NA	TRBV7-2	TRBJ2-3	NA	CARGWGRGDPDTQYF	TGTGCCAGGGGTTGGGGTAGAGGGGACCCAGATACGCAGTATTTT
NA	TRBV10-3	TRBJ2-1	once	CAISERNEQFF	TGTGCCATCAGTGAGCGAAATGAGCAGTTCTTC
NA	TRBV6-5	TRBJ2-2	NA	CASSYGLSGELFF	TGTGCCAGCAGTTACGGGCTGTCCGGGGAGCTGTTTTTT
NA	TRBV11-2	TRBJ1-2	NA	CASSQGASNYGYTF	TGTGCCAGCAGCCAAGGGGCCTCGAACTATGGCTACACCTTC
TRBD1	TRBV10-2	TRBJ1-1	NA	CASRVSSGGGTEAFF	TGCGCCAGCAGAGTCTCCTCAGGGGGGGGCACTGAAGCTTTCTTT
NA	TRBV2	TRBJ1-3	NA	CASSEHGLPGNTIYF	TGTGCCAGCAGTGAACACGGCCTTCCCGGAAACACCATATATTTT
NA	TRBV28	TRBJ2-3	NA	CASSLFGTQYF	TGTGCCAGCAGTTTATTTGGTACGCAGTATTTT
NA	TRBV18	TRBJ1-2	NA	CASSPGEPNYGYTF	TGTGCCAGCTCACCAGGGGAGCCTAACTATGGCTACACCTTC
NA	TRBV10-2	TRBJ1-1	NA	CASTQGRTEAFF	TGCGCCAGCACTCAGGGGAGGACTGAAGCTTTCTTT
NA	TRBV30	TRBJ2-5	NA	CAWSPSGETQYF	TGTGCCTGGAGTCCTTCGGGGGAGACCCAGTACTTC